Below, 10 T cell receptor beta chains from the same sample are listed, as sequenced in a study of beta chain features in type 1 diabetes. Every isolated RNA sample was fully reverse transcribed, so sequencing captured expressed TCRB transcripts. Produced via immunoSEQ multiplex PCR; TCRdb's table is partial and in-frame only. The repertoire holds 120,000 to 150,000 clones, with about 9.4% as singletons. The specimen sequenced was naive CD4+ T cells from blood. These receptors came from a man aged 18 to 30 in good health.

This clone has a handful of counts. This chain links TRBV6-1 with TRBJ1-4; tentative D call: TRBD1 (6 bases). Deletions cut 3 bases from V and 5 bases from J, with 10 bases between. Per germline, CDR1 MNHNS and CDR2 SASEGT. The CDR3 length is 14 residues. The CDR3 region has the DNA TGTGCCAGCAGTGACAGGGGACCAAATGAAAAACTGTTTTTT. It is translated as CASSDRGPNEKLFF.

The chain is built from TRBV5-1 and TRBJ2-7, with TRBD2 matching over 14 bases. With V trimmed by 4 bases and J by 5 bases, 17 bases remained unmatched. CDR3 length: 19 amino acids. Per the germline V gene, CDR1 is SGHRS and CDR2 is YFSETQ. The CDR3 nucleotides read TGCGCCAGCAGCCCCTCGTCGGGACTAGCGGGAGTGACAGGCCACGAGCAGTACTTC. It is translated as CASSPSSGLAGVTGHEQYF.

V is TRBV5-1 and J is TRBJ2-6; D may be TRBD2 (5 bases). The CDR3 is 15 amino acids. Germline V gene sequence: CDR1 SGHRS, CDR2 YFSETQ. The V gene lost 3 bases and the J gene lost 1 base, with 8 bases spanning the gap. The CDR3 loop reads CASSSERSGANVLTF. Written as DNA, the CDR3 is TGCGCCAGCAGCTCCGAGCGGTCTGGGGCCAACGTCCTGACTTTC.

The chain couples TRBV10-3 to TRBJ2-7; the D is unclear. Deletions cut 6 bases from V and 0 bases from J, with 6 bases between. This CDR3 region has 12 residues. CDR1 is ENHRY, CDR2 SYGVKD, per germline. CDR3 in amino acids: CAISYSSYEQYF. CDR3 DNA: TGTGCCATCAGCTACAGCTCCTACGAGCAGTACTTC.

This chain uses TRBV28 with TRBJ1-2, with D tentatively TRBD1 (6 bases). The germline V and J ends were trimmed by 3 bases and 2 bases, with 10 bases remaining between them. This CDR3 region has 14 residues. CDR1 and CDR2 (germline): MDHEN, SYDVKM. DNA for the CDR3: TGTGCCAGCAGTTTGGCAGGGGTCAACTATGGCTACACCTTC. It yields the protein CASSLAGVNYGYTF.

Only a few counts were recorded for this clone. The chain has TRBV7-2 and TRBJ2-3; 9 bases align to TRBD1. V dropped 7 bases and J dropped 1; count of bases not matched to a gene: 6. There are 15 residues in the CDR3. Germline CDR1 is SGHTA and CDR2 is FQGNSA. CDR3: CASNPRDRGTDTQYF. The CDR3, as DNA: TGTGCCAGCAACCCCCGGGACAGGGGCACAGATACGCAGTATTTT.

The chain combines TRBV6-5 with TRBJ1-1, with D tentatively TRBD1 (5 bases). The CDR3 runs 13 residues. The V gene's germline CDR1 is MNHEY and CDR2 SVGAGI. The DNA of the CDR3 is TGTTCGGCTTCGGAGACAGAGAACACTGAAGCTTTCTTT. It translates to CSASETENTEAFF.

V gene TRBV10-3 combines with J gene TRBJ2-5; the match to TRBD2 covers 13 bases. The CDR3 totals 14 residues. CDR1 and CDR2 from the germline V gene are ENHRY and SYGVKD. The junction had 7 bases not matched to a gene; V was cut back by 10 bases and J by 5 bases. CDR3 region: CASRTSGGRETQYF. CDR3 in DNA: TGTGCCAGCAGGACTAGCGGGGGTAGGGAGACCCAGTACTTC.

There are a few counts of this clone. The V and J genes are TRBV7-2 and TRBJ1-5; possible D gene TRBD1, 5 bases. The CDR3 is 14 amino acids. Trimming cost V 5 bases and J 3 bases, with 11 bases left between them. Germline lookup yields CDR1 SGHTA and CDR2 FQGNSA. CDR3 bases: TGTGCCAGCAGCCTCCAGGGACTCAATCAGCCCCAGCATTTT. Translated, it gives CASSLQGLNQPQHF.

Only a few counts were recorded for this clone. CDR3 sequence reads: CASRPRGHNEQYF. DNA of the CDR3: TGTGCCAGCAGGCCCAGGGGTCACAACGAGCAGTACTTC. The chain recombines TRBV6-5 with TRBJ2-7, with D possibly matching TRBD1 (6 bases). CDR1 and CDR2 from the germline V gene are MNHEY and SVGAGI. V was trimmed by 6 bases and J by 5 bases, leaving 14 bases between them. The CDR3 covers 13 residues.